The 20 T cell receptor beta chains presented below share a single source sample, sequenced in a study of human T cells and chemical hapten exposure. One entry per CDR3 protein, called by TCRdb with MiXCR from the RACE reads. The table lists 33,000 or so distinct CDR3 sequences, around 10% of them singletons, with 1.5% to 2.5% in the top ten. The time point denotes: pre-sensitization, week 0. Sample treatment: therapeutic diphenylcyclopropenone sensitization with weekly scalp DPC. It was unfractionated whole blood from which total RNA was extracted. The sample was whole blood, taken in connection with sensitization to the hapten diphenylcyclopropenone (DPC). These receptors came from a woman aged 40 to 49 with alopecia areata. Some clones in this sample may be carry-over from other donors' samples.

This clonotype was observed at least ten times. This rearrangement joins TRBV5-4 to TRBJ2-1; D is possibly TRBD2 (7 bases). Germline CDR1 SGHNT, CDR2 YYREEE (reference sequence). Trimming removed 4 bases at V and 7 bases at J, with 21 bases between. The CDR3 extends over 16 amino acids. DNA for the CDR3: TGTGCCAGCAGCACTCTTGGGGGGGCGCAAAGGAATGAGCAGTTCTTC. Translating it yields CASSTLGGAQRNEQFF.

This clonotype was picked up many times. The rearrangement links TRBV6-2 or TRBV6-3 to TRBJ1-2; no reliable D call. CDR1 and CDR2 (germline): MNHEY, SVGEGT. The CDR3 runs to 17 residues. Trimming shortened V by 8 bases and J by 4 bases, and 26 bases separated the two germline ends. The DNA for the CDR3 is TGTGCCAGCGCACCCTCCTACGTCCGTACTAGGAGCTATGGCTACACCTTC. Protein: CASAPSYVRTRSYGYTF.

This clonotype was picked up many times. The rearrangement uses TRBV5-1 and TRBJ2-7; 8 nucleotides align to TRBD1. From germline, CDR1 is SGHRS and CDR2 YFSETQ. The trim removed 0 bases at V and 2 bases at J, leaving 1 base unmatched. The CDR3 spans 14 residues. The CDR3 loop is CASSLGDRPYEQYF. CDR3 nucleotide sequence: TGCGCCAGCAGCTTGGGGGACAGGCCCTACGAGCAGTACTTC. The full variable domain, its missing parts supplied by reference TRBV5-1 and TRBJ2-7, is KAGVTQTPRYLIKTRGQQVTLSCSPISGHRSVSWYQQTPGQGLQFLFEYFSETQRNKGNFPGRFSGRQFSNSRSEMNVSTLELGDSALYLCASSLGDRPYEQYFGPGTRLTVT.

This clonotype was seen at least ten times. The CDR3 nucleotides read TGTGCCAGCAGCAGGTCGTGGGGGCAATCGTACAATGAGCAGTTCTTC. It encodes CASSRSWGQSYNEQFF. The chain couples TRBV21-1 to TRBJ2-1; TRBD1, as called in the table, went unchecked against the DNA. TRBV21-1 is marked as a pseudogene. This CDR3 has 16 residues.

The sample holds many counts of this clonotype. The chain links TRBV12-3 or TRBV12-4 to TRBJ2-7; perhaps TRBD1 as D (6 bases). The CDR3 runs to 13 residues. V shed 8 bases and J shed 0 bases, with 11 bases lying between them. CDR3 amino acids: CASHGTNSYEQYF. For the CDR3, the DNA is TGTGCCAGCCATGGGACAAACTCCTACGAGCAGTACTTC.

This clonotype appeared many times. The chain has TRBV4-1 and TRBJ2-7; D gene unclear. The CDR3 has 15 amino acids. Trimming took off 0 bases at V and 2 bases at J, with 11 bases between the two ends. CDR1 and CDR2 (germline): MGHRA, YSYEKL. The CDR3 region has the DNA TGCGCCAGCAGCCAAGATCCTCTAGGAACCTACGAGCAGTACTTC. This sequence encodes CASSQDPLGTYEQYF.

This clonotype was seen only a few times. One end of the junction varies from germline; a read error may be responsible. The rearrangement uses TRBV2 and TRBJ2-3; 13 bases are shared with TRBD2. This CDR3 has 16 residues. Germline V gene sequence: CDR1 SNHLY, CDR2 FYNNEI. The CDR3 DNA reads TGTGTCAGCAGTTCTCTCGGACTAGCGGGAGCAGATACGCAGTATTTT. Its protein product is CVSSSLGLAGADTQYF.

The sample holds many counts of this clonotype. V usage is TRBV7-3 and J usage is TRBJ2-2; no firm D call. Per germline, CDR1 SGHTA and CDR2 FQGTGA. With 5 bases removed from V and 0 bases from J, the gap between germline ends came to 16 bases. The CDR3 runs 17 residues. The CDR3 DNA sequence: TGTGCCAGCAGCCCCGATGCCCTGTTCGCGAACACCGGGGAGCTGTTTTTT. Protein sequence: CASSPDALFANTGELFF.

This clonotype was found a few times. This chain uses TRBV7-2 with TRBJ1-2; maybe TRBD1 (5 bases). The CDR3 consists of 18 residues. V lost 1 base to trimming and J lost 5 bases, with 23 bases between them. From germline, CDR1 is SGHTA and CDR2 FQGNSA. Here the CDR3 DNA reads TGTGCCAGCAGCTTAGAGGGGCCCTCAAGCCACCGTCCGTATGGCTACACCTTC. Its translation is CASSLEGPSSHRPYGYTF.

The V call is TRBV3-1, the J call TRBJ1-1, with D hard to call. The V gene lost 4 bases and the J gene lost 3 bases, with 12 bases spanning the gap. This CDR3 comprises 14 residues. Germline values: CDR1 LGHDT, CDR2 YNNKEL (reference sequence). The CDR3 region has the DNA TGTGCCAGCAGCCTTGCCGGGAGACACACTGAAGCTTTCTTT. This codes for CASSLAGRHTEAFF.

The chain joins TRBV4-2 to TRBJ2-7; TRBD1 matches at 10 bases. The germline gives CDR1 LGHNA, CDR2 YNFKEQ. V was clipped by 3 bases and J by 2 bases; unmatched bases: 1. This CDR3 is built from 14 residues. The DNA for the CDR3 is TGTGCCAGCAGCCAGGACAGGGGGACCTACGAGCAGTACTTC. Residues: CASSQDRGTYEQYF.

This clonotype was recorded many times. The chain's CDR3 is CASSARDSPNQPQHF. The CDR3 DNA reads TGTGCCAGCTCAGCCCGGGACAGCCCCAATCAGCCCCAGCATTTT. The gene calls are TRBV18 and TRBJ1-5; TRBD1 matches at 7 bases. Germline CDR1 is KGHSH and CDR2 is LQKENI. The CDR3 contains 15 residues. J lost 3 bases, V lost 5 bases, and 7 bases had no gene match. Complete variable domain (other parts from reference TRBV18 and TRBJ1-5): NAGVMQNPRHLVRRRGQEARLRCSPMKGHSHVYWYRQLPEEGLKFMVYLQKENIIDESGMPKERFSAEFPKEGPSILRIQQVVRGDSAAYFCASSARDSPNQPQHFGDGTRLSIL.

On this clonotype: One base away lies a much larger clone, so this may be a sequencing read error. This chain joins TRBV2 and TRBJ1-5, with TRBD1 matching over 7 bases. This CDR3 comprises 14 residues. With V trimmed by 6 bases and J by 6 bases, 8 bases remained unmatched. From germline, CDR1 is SNHLY and CDR2 FYNNEI. In nucleotides, the CDR3 is TGTGCCAGCAGAGCTCAGGGGGGCATTCAGCCCCAGCATTTT. Translated: CASRAQGGIQPQHF. Full variable domain (outside the CDR3, taken from reference TRBV2 and TRBJ1-5): EPEVTQTPSHQVTQMGQEVILRCVPISNHLYFYWYRQILGQKVEFLVSFYNNEISEKSEIFDDQFSVERPDGSNFTLKIRSTKLEDSAMYFCASRAQGGIQPQHFGDGTRLSIL.

In its sample, this clonotype was seen many times. The rearrangement joins TRBV7-2 to TRBJ1-1, with 9 bases identical to TRBD1. CDR1 is SGHTA and CDR2 is FQGNSA in the germline V gene. This CDR3 has 18 residues. Unmatched junction bases numbered 20, after V lost 8 bases and J lost 4 bases. CDR3 in amino acids: CASLGTGTGNNLGTEAFF. CDR3 in DNA: TGTGCCAGCCTCGGGACAGGGACGGGGAATAATCTCGGCACTGAAGCTTTCTTT.

This clonotype occurred a few times. The chain uses TRBV28 and TRBJ2-7; no firm D call. The CDR3 sequence is 10 residues long. The V gene's germline CDR1 is MDHEN and CDR2 SYDVKM. The germline V and J ends were trimmed by 2 bases and 5 bases, with 1 base remaining between them. DNA of the CDR3: TGTGCCAGCAGTTTAAACGAGCAGTACTTC. Protein sequence: CASSLNEQYF.

The chain is built from TRBV6-2 or TRBV6-3 and TRBJ1-5; no clear D. Trimming took off 6 bases at V and 7 bases at J, with 19 bases between the two ends. Germline assignment: CDR1 MNHEY and CDR2 SVGEGT. The CDR3 sequence is 15 residues long. The CDR3 reads CASSLPGTTGQPQHF. CDR3 bases: TGTGCCAGCAGCCTTCCGGGCACGACGGGCCAGCCCCAGCATTTT.

This clonotype was seen more than once but under ten times. The genes are TRBV20-1 and TRBJ2-1; D is undetermined. V gave up 8 bases and J gave up 8 bases, with 16 bases separating them. Germline V CDR1 and CDR2: DFQATT, SNEGSKA (reference sequence). The CDR3 consists of 12 residues. The CDR3 region is CSHGYGRHEQFF. The CDR3 DNA sequence: TGCAGTCACGGGTACGGGCGCCATGAGCAGTTCTTC.

V is TRBV2 and J is TRBJ2-1, with 12 positions matching TRBD2. The CDR3 totals 15 residues. Germline trimming cut 6 bases from V and 7 bases from J; bases unmatched to any gene: 7. The V gene's germline CDR1 is SNHLY and CDR2 FYNNEI. The CDR3 here is CASSPGLAGMNEQFF. For the CDR3, the DNA is TGTGCCAGCAGCCCCGGACTAGCGGGAATGAATGAGCAGTTCTTC.

Ten or more counts support this clonotype. The chain links TRBV7-3 to TRBJ2-3; TRBD1 matches 7 bases. Germline-derived CDR1 and CDR2 are SGHTA and FQGTGA. The V gene end was trimmed by 4 bases and the J gene end by 2 bases; junction bases not matched to a gene: 3. This CDR3 is built from 14 residues. CDR3 in amino acids: CASSSGQPTDTQYF. The CDR3 nucleotides read TGTGCCAGCAGCTCGGGACAGCCCACAGATACGCAGTATTTT.

The chain carries TRBV29-1 and TRBJ2-7; 9 bases are shared with TRBD1. Germline values: CDR1 SQVTM, CDR2 ANQGSEA. The CDR3 is 13 amino acids. The V gene end was trimmed by 5 bases and the J gene end by 3 bases; junction bases not matched to a gene: 5. The CDR3 DNA reads TGCAGCGTTTGTAGGGACAGGGACTACGAGCAGTACTTC. Translation gives CSVCRDRDYEQYF.